This T cell receptor (beta chain) appears in the sequencing data of a study of cytomegalovirus exposure and HLA in healthy donors. The PCR ran on 60 Vbeta and 13 Jbeta primers. Method: immunoSEQ multiplex PCR; TCRdb's copy keeps in-frame clones and lacks some. The profile shows approximately 120,000 clones, roughly 70% of them singletons. V lost 1 base, J lost 4 bases, and 7 bases lay in between. The V gene's germline CDR1 is SNHLY and CDR2 FYNNEI. The CDR3 runs 13 residues. Specimen: PBMCs. This chain uses TRBV2 with TRBJ2-5; tentative D call: TRBD1 (5 bases). This sequence originates from a middle-aged man in good health and CMV-seronegative. CDR3 sequence: CASSEGGPETQYF. CDR3 DNA sequence: TGTGCCAGCAGTGAAGGGGGCCCAGAGACCCAGTACTTC.